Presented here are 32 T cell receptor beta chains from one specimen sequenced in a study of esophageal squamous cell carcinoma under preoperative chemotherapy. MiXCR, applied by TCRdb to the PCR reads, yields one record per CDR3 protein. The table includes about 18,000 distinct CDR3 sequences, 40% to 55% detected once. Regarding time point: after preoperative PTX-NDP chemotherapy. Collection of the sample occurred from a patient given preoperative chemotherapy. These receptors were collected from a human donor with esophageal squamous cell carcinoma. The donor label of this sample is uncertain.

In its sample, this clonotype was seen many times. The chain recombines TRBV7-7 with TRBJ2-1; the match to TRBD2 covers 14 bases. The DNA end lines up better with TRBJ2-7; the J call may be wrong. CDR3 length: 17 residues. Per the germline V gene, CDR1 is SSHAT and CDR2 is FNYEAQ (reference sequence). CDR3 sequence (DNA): TGTGCCAGCAGCCGGGCGACTAGCGGGAGGGTCCACAATGAGCAGTACTTC. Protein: CASSRATSGRVHNEQYF.

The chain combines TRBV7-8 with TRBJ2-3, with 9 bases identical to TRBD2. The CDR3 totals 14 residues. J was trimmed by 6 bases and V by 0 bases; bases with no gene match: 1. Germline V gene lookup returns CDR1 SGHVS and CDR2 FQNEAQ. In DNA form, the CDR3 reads TGTGCCAGCAGCTTAGCGAGCGGGAGGGATACGCAGTATTTT. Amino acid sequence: CASSLASGRDTQYF.

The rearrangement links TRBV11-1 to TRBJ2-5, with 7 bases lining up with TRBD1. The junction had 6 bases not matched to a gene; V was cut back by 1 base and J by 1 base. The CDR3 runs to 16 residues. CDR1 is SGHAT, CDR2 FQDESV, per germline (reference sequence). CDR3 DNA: TGTGCCAGCAGCTTAGGGGACAGATCTACCCAAGAGACCCAGTACTTC. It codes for CASSLGDRSTQETQYF.

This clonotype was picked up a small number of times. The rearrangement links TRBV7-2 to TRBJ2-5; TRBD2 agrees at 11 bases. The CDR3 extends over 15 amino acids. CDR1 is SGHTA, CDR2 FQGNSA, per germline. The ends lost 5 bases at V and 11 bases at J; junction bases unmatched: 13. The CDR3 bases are TGTGCCAGCAGCGCGACTAGCGGGACCTACAATGAGCAGTACTTC. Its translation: CASSATSGTYNEQYF.

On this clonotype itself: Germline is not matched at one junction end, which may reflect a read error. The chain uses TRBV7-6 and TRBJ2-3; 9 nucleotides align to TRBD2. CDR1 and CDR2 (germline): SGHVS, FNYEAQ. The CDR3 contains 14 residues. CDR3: CAGSGGRGQETQYF. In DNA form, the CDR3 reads TGTGCGGGCAGCGGGGGGCGTGGGCAGGAGACCCAGTATTTC.

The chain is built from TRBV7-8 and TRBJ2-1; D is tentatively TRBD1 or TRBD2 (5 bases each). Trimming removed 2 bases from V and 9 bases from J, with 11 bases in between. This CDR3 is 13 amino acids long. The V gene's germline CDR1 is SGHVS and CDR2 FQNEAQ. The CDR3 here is CASSLIGAGEQFF. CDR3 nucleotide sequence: TGTGCCAGCAGCTTAATCGGGGCGGGTGAGCAGTTCTTC.

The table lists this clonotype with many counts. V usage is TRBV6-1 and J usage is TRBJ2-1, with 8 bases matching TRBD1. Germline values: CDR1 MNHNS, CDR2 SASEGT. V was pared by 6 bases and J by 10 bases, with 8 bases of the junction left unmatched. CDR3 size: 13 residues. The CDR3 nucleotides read TGTGCCAGCAGACAGACAGGGGCCTACGAGCAGTTCTTC. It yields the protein CASRQTGAYEQFF.

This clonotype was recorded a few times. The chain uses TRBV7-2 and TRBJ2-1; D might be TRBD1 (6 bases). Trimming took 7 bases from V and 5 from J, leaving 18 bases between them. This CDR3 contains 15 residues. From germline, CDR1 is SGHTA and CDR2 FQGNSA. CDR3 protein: CASTSGQTTHNEQFF. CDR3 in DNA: TGTGCCAGCACTTCAGGACAGACTACCCACAATGAGCAGTTCTTC.

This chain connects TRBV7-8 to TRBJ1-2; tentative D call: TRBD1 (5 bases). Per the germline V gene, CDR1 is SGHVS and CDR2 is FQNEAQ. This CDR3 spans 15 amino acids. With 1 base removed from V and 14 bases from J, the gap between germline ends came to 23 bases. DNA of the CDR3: TGTGCCAGCAGCTTAGTTGGGGGGGAGGGCTATGAAGCTACCTTC. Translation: CASSLVGGEGYEATF. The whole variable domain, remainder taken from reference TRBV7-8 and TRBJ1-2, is GAGVSQSPRYKVAKRGQDVALRCDPISGHVSLFWYQQALGQGPEFLTYFQNEAQLDKSGLPSDRFFAERPEGSVSTLKIQRTQQEDSAVYLCASSLVGGEGYEATFGSGTRLTVV.

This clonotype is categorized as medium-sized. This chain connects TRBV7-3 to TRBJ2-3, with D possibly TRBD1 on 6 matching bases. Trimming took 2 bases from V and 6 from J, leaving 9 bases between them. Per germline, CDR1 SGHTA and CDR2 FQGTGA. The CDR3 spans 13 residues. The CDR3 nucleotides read TGTGCCAGCAGCTTACAAGGGGGTGATACGCAGTATTTT. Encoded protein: CASSLQGGDTQYF. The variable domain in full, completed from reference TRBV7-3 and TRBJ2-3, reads GAGVSQTPSNKVTEKGKYVELRCDPISGHTALYWYRQSLGQGPEFLIYFQGTGAADDSGLPNDRFFAVRPEGSVSTLKIQRTERGDSAVYLCASSLQGGDTQYFGPGTRLTVL.

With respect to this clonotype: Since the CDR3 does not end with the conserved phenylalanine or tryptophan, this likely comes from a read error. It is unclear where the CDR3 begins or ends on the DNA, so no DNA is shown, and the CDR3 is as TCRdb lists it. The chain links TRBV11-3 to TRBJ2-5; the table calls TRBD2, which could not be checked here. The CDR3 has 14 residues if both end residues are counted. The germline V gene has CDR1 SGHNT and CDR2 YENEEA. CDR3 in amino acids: CASSFLAGAETQLL.

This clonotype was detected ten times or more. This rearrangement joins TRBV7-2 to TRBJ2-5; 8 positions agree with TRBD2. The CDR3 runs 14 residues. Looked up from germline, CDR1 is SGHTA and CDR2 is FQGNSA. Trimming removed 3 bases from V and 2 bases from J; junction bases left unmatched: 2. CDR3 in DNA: TGTGCCAGCAGCTTTCAGCGGGGGCAAGAGACCCAGTACTTC. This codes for CASSFQRGQETQYF.

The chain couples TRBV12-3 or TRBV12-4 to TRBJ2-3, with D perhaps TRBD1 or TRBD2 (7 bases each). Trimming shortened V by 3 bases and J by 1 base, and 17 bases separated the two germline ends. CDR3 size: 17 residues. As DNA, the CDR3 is TGTGCCAGCAGTTTCGGCAGGGGGGGTCCTCGCACAGATACGCAGTATTTT. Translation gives CASSFGRGGPRTDTQYF.

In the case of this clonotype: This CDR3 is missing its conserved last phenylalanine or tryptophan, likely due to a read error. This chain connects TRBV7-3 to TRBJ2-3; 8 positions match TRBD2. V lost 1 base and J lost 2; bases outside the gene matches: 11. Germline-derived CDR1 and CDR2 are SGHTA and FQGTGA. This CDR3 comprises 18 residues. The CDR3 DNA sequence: TGTGCCAGCAGCTTAAATCCCCCAAGCGGGGGTATCACAGATACGCAGTATCTT. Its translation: CASSLNPPSGGITDTQYL.

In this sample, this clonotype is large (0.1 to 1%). CDR3 amino acids: CASSHRTAGETQYF. Here the CDR3 DNA reads TGTGCCAGCAGCCATAGGACTGCAGGAGAGACCCAGTACTTC. The J gene is TRBJ2-5, the V gene TRBV7-8; possible D gene TRBD2, 5 bases. V was clipped by 5 bases and J by 4 bases, with 14 bases between them. CDR3 length: 14 amino acids. The V gene's germline CDR1 is SGHVS and CDR2 FQNEAQ.

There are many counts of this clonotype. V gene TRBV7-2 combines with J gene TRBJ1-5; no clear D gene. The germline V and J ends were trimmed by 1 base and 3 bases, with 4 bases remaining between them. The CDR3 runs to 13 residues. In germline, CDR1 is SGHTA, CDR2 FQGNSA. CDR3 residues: CASSLVTNQPQHF. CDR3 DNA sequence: TGTGCCAGCAGCTTAGTAACCAATCAGCCCCAGCATTTT.

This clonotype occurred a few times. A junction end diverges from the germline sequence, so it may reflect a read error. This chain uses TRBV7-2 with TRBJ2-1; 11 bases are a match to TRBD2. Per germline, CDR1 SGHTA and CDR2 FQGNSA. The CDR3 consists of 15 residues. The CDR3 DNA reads TGTGCCAGCAGCGTAGCGGGAGGGTCCTACAATGAGCAGTTCTTC. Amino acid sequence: CASSVAGGSYNEQFF.

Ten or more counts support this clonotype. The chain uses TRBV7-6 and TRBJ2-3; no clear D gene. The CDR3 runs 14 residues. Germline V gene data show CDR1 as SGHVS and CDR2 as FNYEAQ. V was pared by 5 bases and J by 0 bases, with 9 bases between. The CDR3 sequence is CASSKLGSTDTQYF. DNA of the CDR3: TGTGCCAGCAGCAAGCTTGGTAGCACAGATACGCAGTATTTT.

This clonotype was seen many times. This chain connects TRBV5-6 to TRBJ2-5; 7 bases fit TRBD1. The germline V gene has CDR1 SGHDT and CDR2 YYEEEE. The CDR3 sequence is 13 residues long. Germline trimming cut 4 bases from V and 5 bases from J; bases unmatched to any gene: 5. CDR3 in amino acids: CASSGRGTETQYF. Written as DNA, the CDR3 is TGTGCCAGCAGCGGCAGGGGGACCGAGACCCAGTACTTC.

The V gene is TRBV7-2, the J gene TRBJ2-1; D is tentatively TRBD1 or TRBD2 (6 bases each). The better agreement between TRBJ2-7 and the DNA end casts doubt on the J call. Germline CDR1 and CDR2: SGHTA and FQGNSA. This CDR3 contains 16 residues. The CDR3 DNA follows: TGTGCCAGCAGCACCAAGGGGGGCGCGGGGTACAATGAGCAGTACTTC. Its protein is CASSTKGGAGYNEQYF.

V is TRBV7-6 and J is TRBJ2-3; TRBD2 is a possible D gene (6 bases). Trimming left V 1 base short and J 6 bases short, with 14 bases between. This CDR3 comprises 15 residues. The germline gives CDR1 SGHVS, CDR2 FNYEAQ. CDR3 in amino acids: CASSLEGLATDTQYF. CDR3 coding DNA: TGTGCCAGCAGCTTAGAGGGTCTAGCGACGGATACGCAGTATTTT.

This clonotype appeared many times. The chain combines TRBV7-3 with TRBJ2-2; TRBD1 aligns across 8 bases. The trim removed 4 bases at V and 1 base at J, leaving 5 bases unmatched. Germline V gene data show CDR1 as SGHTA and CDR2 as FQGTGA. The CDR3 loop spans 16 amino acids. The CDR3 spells CASSSGQGGNTGELFF. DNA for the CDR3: TGTGCCAGCAGCTCCGGACAGGGTGGGAACACCGGGGAGCTGTTTTTT. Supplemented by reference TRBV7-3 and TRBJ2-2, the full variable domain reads GAGVSQTPSNKVTEKGKYVELRCDPISGHTALYWYRQSLGQGPEFLIYFQGTGAADDSGLPNDRFFAVRPEGSVSTLKIQRTERGDSAVYLCASSSGQGGNTGELFFGEGSRLTVL.

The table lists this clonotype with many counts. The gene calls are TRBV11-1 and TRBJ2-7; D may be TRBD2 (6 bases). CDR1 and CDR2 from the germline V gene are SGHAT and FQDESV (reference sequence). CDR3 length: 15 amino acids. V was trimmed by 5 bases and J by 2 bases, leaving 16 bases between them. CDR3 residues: CASSSTGTDPYEQYF. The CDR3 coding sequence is TGTGCCAGCAGCAGTACCGGGACTGACCCCTACGAGCAGTACTTC. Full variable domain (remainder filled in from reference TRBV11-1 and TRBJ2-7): EAEVAQSPRYKITEKSQAVAFWCDPISGHATLYWYRQILGQGPELLVQFQDESVVDDSQLPKDRFSAERLKGVDSTLKIQPAELGDSAMYLCASSSTGTDPYEQYFGPGTRLTVT.

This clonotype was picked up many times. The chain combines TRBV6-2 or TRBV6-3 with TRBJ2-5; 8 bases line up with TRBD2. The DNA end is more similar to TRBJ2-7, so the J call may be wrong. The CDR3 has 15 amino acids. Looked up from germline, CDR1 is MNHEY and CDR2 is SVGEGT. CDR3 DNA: TGTGCCAGCAGTAGAAGCGGGAGTTACCCCCTCGAGCAGTACTTC. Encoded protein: CASSRSGSYPLEQYF.

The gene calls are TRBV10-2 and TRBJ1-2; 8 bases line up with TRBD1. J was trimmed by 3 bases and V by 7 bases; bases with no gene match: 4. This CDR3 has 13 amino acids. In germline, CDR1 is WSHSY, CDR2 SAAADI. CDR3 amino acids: CASKQGGDYGYTF. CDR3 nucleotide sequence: TGCGCCAGCAAACAGGGGGGCGACTATGGCTACACCTTC.

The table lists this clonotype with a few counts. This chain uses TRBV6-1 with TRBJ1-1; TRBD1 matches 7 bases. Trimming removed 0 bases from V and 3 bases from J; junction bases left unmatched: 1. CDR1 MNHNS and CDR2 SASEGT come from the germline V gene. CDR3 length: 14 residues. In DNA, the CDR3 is TGTGCCAGCAGTGAAGCACAGGGGTACACTGAAGCTTTCTTT. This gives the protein CASSEAQGYTEAFF.

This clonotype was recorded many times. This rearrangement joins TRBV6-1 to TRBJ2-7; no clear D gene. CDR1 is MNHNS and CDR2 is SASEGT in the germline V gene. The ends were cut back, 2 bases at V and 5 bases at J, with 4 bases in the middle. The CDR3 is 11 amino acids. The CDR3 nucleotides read TGTGCCAGCAGTGAACGACACGAGCAGTACTTC. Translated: CASSERHEQYF.

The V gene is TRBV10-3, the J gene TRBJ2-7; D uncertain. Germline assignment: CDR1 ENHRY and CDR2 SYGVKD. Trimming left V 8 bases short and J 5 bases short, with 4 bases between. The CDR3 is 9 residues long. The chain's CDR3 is CAIGDEQYF. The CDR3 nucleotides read TGTGCCATCGGGGACGAGCAGTACTTC.

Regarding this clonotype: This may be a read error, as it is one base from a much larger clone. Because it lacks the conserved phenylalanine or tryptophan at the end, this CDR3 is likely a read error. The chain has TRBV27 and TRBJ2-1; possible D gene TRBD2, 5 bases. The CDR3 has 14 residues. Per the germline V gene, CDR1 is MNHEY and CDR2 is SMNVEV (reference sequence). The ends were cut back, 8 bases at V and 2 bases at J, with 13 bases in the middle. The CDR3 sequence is CASSPYGTYNEQFL. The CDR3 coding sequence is TGTGCCAGCTCCCCTTACGGGACCTACAATGAGCAGTTCTTA.

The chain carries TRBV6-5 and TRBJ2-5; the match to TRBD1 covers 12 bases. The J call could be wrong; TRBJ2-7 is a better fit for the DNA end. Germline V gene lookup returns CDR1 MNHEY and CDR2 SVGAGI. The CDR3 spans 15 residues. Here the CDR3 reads CASSYLGQGASEQYF. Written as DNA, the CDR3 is TGTGCCAGCAGTTACCTGGGACAGGGGGCATCCGAGCAGTACTTC.

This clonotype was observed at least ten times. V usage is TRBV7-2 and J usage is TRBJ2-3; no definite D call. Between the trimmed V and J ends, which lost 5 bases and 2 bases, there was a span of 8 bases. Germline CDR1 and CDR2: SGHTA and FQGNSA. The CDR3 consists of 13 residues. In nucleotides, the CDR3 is TGTGCCAGCAGCCGTACACACACAGATACGCAGTATTTT. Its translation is CASSRTHTDTQYF.

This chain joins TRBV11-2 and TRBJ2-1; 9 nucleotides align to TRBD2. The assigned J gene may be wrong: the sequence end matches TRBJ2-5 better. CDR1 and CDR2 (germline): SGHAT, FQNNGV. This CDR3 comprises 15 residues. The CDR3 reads CASSLGLANGETQYF. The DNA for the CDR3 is TGTGCCAGCAGCTTGGGACTAGCTAACGGGGAGACCCAGTACTTC.